Given below is one TCR beta chain in context. Its recognized antigen is unknown. No base quality information exists; no much larger clone differs at one position. Per the germline V gene, SGHTA is the CDR1 and FQGNSA is the CDR2. V is reduced by 2 bases and J by 2 bases, leaving a spacing of 7 bases between them. Its CDR3 holds 14 amino acids, cysteine through phenylalanine. Only CDR3 DNA is held: 42 bases, read in frame from base 1. The entry originates in a study of beta chain features in type 1 diabetes (dated by TCRdb to about 2018). About the full investigation: Mean age, gender distribution, total cell number and subset yield were not different between patients and healthy donors. A total of some 110 million sorted cells were examined across all samples, and a strong correlation was observed between cell number per subset and RNA yield. In the study, recently diagnosed type 1 diabetes patients and matched healthy donors were compared on the TCRB repertoires of their sorted circulating CD4+ T cell subsets. Naive and central memory subsets were obtained from all 30 or so donors, but regulatory and stem cell-like memory subsets were isolated from only 8 patients and about eight healthy donors.

From each donor, a single peripheral blood sample of around 0.12 L on average was drawn into heparinised tubes. A BD FACSAria II and a panel including CD45RO, CCR7, CD25, CD127, CD95 and CD27 were used to sort naive, central memory, regulatory and stem cell-like memory CD4+ T cells. All sorted populations exceeded 95% purity. PBMCs were separated immediately by Lymphoprep density gradient centrifugation and were stained directly, without being cultured. So that batch effects would be minimized, each experiment stained and sorted samples in pairs, pairing one healthy donor with one patient. General conclusions and limits of the study: Shorter templates might be favored by PCR, yet because patient and control samples were amplified and corrected together, any such skew would affect both groups equally. Type 1 diabetes patients showed a moderate but significant shortening of TCRB CDR3 length in all four CD4+ subsets. Because the HLA sub-analyses included only small numbers of individuals, any influence of HLA type on TCRB rearrangement was left unresolved. Naive, central memory and regulatory TCRB repertoires appeared to be more alike among patients than among healthy donors. Fewer insertions and more nucleotide deletions at VDJ recombination sites were observed in patients with type 1 diabetes, implying thymic rearrangement abnormalities. Sequencing cDNA rather than genomic DNA could over-represent highly expressing activated cells, although activation and CD3 levels did not differ between groups.

The High Capacity cDNA Reverse Transcription Kit was used to reverse transcribe all of the isolated RNA, meaning that expressed TCRB transcripts were what got sequenced. Deep immunoSEQ sequencing was applied to naive, central memory and regulatory T cell samples, giving an average of roughly 3.5 million total reads per sample. After sorted cells were lysed in RLT buffer, RNA was extracted with DNase-treated RNeasy Micro or Mini kits, with the choice depending on cell number. Each cell subset was processed on its own to prevent cross-contamination, while patient and healthy donor samples were processed together. TCRB sequences were amplified from cDNA with the immunoSEQ multiplex PCR, producing 87-bp fragments spanning the CDR3 region. Amplicons were sequenced on the Illumina HiSeq platform. The original pipeline was this. Synthetic template baselines were used to correct PCR bias computationally, reads within Hamming distance 2 were collapsed, and singletons that could not be merged were discarded. By aligning reads against IMGT, V, D and J genes, CDR3 length, and insertions or deletions at six rearrangement sites were assigned. Within each subset, clonotype counts were normalized to sorted cell number, and only after that were true diversity and Gini coefficients computed with the tcR R package. Repertoire sharing was quantified using the overlap coefficient calculated on TCRB nucleotide sequences. As a proxy for the pre-selection repertoire, out-of-frame TCRB sequences from naive cells were analyzed. TCRdb's version of the immuneACCESS table is confined to in-frame rearrangements and falls short of the full clone set. An unresolved V gene accounts for under half of the shortfall where checked; the remainder is of unknown origin. From that table come the V and J calls and clone size; the DNA was used to work out D and trimming. This sample is represented by roughly 450,000 clones; approximately 13% of them were singletons. About 0.04% of the sample comes from the top ten.

The sample was naive CD4+ T cells from blood. The meaning of the sample's cell subset or site label: true naive CD4+ T cells. The receptor was isolated from a man aged 25 to 40 in good health. The receptor chain draws on TRBV7-2 and TRBJ1-5, with the D gene too uncertain to name. The DNA is TGTGCCAGCAGCTTACGTTTTGGCAATCAGCCCCAGCATTTT. The translation is CASSLRFGNQPQHF.